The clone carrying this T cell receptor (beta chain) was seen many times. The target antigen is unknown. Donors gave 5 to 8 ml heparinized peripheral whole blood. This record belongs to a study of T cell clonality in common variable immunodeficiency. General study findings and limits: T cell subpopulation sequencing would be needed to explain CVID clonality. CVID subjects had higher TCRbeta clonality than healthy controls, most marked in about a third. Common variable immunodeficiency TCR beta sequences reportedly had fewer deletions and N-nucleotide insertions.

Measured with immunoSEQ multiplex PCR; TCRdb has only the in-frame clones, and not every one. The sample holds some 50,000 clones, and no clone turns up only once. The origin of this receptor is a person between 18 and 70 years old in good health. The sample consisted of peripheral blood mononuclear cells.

CDR3 sequence reads: CSARGGRGIAKNIQYF. The sequenced part of the CDR3 DNA is TGCAGTGCTAGAGGCGGGAGAGGTATAGCCAAAAACATT. The rearrangement uses TRBV20-1 and TRBJ2-4; TRBD2 matches 7 bases. The CDR3 end is not reached by the read, which stops 3 residues before it; the germline J gene fills it in. Germline CDR1 DFQATT, CDR2 SNEGSKA (reference sequence). Trimming cost V 1 base and J 0 bases; bases outside gene matches: 6. CDR3 length equals 16 residues.